A selection of T cell receptor beta chains follows, all from one sample in a study of human T cells and chemical hapten exposure. From the RACE reads, TCRdb called clonotypes with MiXCR, one entry per CDR3 protein. The table has some 380,000 distinct CDR3 sequences, roughly 4.8% seen once. This sample comprised whole blood, obtained in connection with sensitization to the hapten diphenylcyclopropenone (DPC). These receptors all stem from a woman in her forties or fifties with alopecia areata. Some clones in this sample may be carry-over from other donors' samples. Both conserved end residues are part of each CDR3. The order of the fields is V gene, D gene, clone size, J gene, CDR3 DNA, CDR3 protein. A D gene is named only where the DNA matches it firmly. Clone sizes are given selectively: once, few, many, or a class where the clone is expanded.

TRBV28	NA	many	TRBJ2-7	TGTGCCAGCAGTTTGGGCGAGAGCTCCTACGAGCAGTACTTC	CASSLGESSYEQYF
TRBV6-5	TRBD2	few	TRBJ2-3	TGTGCCAGCAGGAGGAGCGGGATGAAAGATACGCAGTATTTT	CASRRSGMKDTQYF
TRBV12-3/TRBV12-4	NA	many	TRBJ1-1	TGTGCCAGCAGTTTAGGGGGCAGGGACGGGCCTGAAGCTTTCTTT	CASSLGGRDGPEAFF
TRBV5-1	NA	few	TRBJ2-3	TGCGCCAGCAGTCGCTGGGACGAGTTTACAGATACGCAGTATTTT	CASSRWDEFTDTQYF
TRBV21-1	NA	many	TRBJ1-1	TGTGCCAGCAGCATGTGCCGGACAGGGAGGGACAACACTGAAGCTTTCTTT	CASSMCRTGRDNTEAFF
TRBV25-1	TRBD1	many	TRBJ2-7	TGTGCCACGTTAGGGACAGCCTCCTACGAGCAGTACTTC	CATLGTASYEQYF
TRBV6-1	NA	many	TRBJ1-1	TGTGCCAGTACTTGGACTGAAGCTTTCTTT	CASTWTEAFF
TRBV5-1	NA	NA	TRBJ1-2	TGCGCCAGCGACCCGACAGGAGCCACTAACTATGGCTACACCTTC	CASDPTGATNYGYTF
TRBV7-9	NA	NA	TRBJ1-1	TGTGCCAGCAGCTTAGAAGGGGCGATCGCTGAAGCTTTCTTT	CASSLEGAIAEAFF
TRBV11-2	NA	many	TRBJ1-1	TGTGCCAGCAGCCACCCGACAGTCCTCACTGAAGCTTTCTTT	CASSHPTVLTEAFF
TRBV12-3/TRBV12-4	TRBD1	many	TRBJ1-2	TGTGCCAGCTCAAGATCGGACAGGGATGATGGCTACACCTTC	CASSRSDRDDGYTF
TRBV6-5	TRBD1	NA	TRBJ1-2	TGTGCCAGCAGTTTAACAGGGGGCACAGGCTACACCTTC	CASSLTGGTGYTF
TRBV12-3/TRBV12-4	NA	many	TRBJ1-1	TGTGCCAGCAGTTTTTTTGGGGGCACTGAAGCTTTCTTT	CASSFFGGTEAFF
TRBV5-4	NA	NA	TRBJ2-2	TGTGCCAGCAGCTTGGCGGGAATCGGGGAGCTGTTTTTT	CASSLAGIGELFF
TRBV14	NA	many	TRBJ2-3	TGTGCCAGCAGCCAAGATATTGGAGATACGCAGTATTTT	CASSQDIGDTQYF
TRBV21-1	NA	NA	TRBJ2-1	TGTGCCAGCAGCAAAGCGCTGGCGCCCACCTACAATGAGCAGTTCTTC	CASSKALAPTYNEQFF
TRBV7-7	TRBD1	many	TRBJ1-5	TGTGCCAGCAGCCCGGGACAGGGTGGGCCCCAGCATTTT	CASSPGQGGPQHF
TRBV29-1	TRBD2	many	TRBJ2-2	TGCAGCGTACTCCCCGGGACTAGTCAAGCCGGGGAGCTGTTTTTT	CSVLPGTSQAGELFF
TRBV29-1	TRBD1	many	TRBJ2-4	TGCAGCGTTTCCGGACAGGGGCAAGGCATTCAGTACTTC	CSVSGQGQGIQYF
TRBV2	NA	few	TRBJ1-1	TGTGCCAGCAGAGAACAGGGTGGGGTGACTGAAGCTTTCTTT	CASREQGGVTEAFF
TRBV6-1	TRBD1	NA	TRBJ1-1	TGTGCCAGCAGAGAAGGGACAGTAGCTTTCTTT	CASREGTVAFF
TRBV3-1	TRBD2	NA	TRBJ2-2	TGTGCCACCGGAGCGGGGGGCGTTTTGAACACCGGGGAGCTGTTTTTT	CATGAGGVLNTGELFF
TRBV15	NA	few	TRBJ1-6	TGTGCCACCAGCAGGGGAGGTCGAGGATCACCCCTCCACTTT	CATSRGGRGSPLHF
TRBV5-1	NA	many	TRBJ2-1	TGCGCCAGCAGCTTGGCCATTTCGGGGGGCTTGGGTAATGAGCAGTTCTTC	CASSLAISGGLGNEQFF
TRBV13	NA	NA	TRBJ2-7	TGTGCCAGCAGCCCCTACCGGGGCCAAGACGAGCAGTACTTC	CASSPYRGQDEQYF
TRBV12-3/TRBV12-4	NA	many	TRBJ1-1	TGTGCCAGCAGTTCGTCAGAGTACTATTTCACTGAAGCTTTCTTT	CASSSSEYYFTEAFF
TRBV13	TRBD1	many	TRBJ1-1	TGTGCCAGCAGCTTAAAGGGGGCAATGGATGCTTTCTTT	CASSLKGAMDAFF
TRBV20-1	NA	many	TRBJ1-4	TGCAGTGCTCCGGCCGCAGGGACTAATGAAAAACTGTTTTTT	CSAPAAGTNEKLFF
TRBV12-3/TRBV12-4	NA	many	TRBJ1-6	TGTGCCAGCAGTTTAGCGTCAGGGATAGATAATTCACCCCTCCACTTT	CASSLASGIDNSPLHF
TRBV20-1	NA	many	TRBJ2-7	TGCAGTGCTAGAGGGCGCAGCTACGAGCAGTACTTC	CSARGRSYEQYF
TRBV28	TRBD2	few	TRBJ2-3	TGTGCCAGCAGTTCCACAAGCGGGAGCAGGACAGATACGCAGTATTTT	CASSSTSGSRTDTQYF
TRBV6-5	NA	NA	TRBJ1-5	TGTGCCAGTAGTATTCTAGCAGGGCCTAATCAGCCCCAGCATTTT	CASSILAGPNQPQHF
TRBV12-3/TRBV12-4	TRBD2	few	TRBJ2-6	TGTGCCAGCAGTTTCCCCGGACTAGCGGGAGCTAGGGCCAACGTCCTGACTTTC	CASSFPGLAGARANVLTF
TRBV14	NA	many	TRBJ2-4	TGTGCCAGCAGCTCCCGTAGAGGGGAATTTAACATTCAGTACTTC	CASSSRRGEFNIQYF
TRBV6-2/TRBV6-3	NA	few	TRBJ2-7	TGTGCCAGCACTTACGTGGCGGCACCCTACGAGCAGTACTTC	CASTYVAAPYEQYF
TRBV4-2	TRBD1	NA	TRBJ2-3	TGTGCCAGCAGCCCGGGACAGACCCTATTCACAGATACGCAGTATTTT	CASSPGQTLFTDTQYF
TRBV6-2/TRBV6-3	NA	many	TRBJ2-7	TGTGCCAGCAGCTACCTAGCGACGGCAAGCTCCTACGAGCAGTACTTC	CASSYLATASSYEQYF
TRBV6-6	TRBD1	NA	TRBJ1-2	TGTGCCAGCACAACAACAGGGGGCGATGGCTACACCTTC	CASTTTGGDGYTF
TRBV7-8	TRBD1	few	TRBJ2-1	TGTGCCAGCAGCTTTCAGACAGGGGGTGATGAGCAGTTCTTC	CASSFQTGGDEQFF
TRBV20-1	NA	few	TRBJ2-3	TGCAGTGCTAGAGGTGCGGATCGCTCCGGCACAGATACGCAGTATTTT	CSARGADRSGTDTQYF
TRBV20-1	NA	NA	TRBJ1-2	TGCAGTGCTAGTAAAGGAACAGGCTACAACTATGGCTACACCTTC	CSASKGTGYNYGYTF
TRBV29-1	TRBD2	few	TRBJ2-7	TGCAGCGTTGACGCAGGGAGGGTGGGGGAGCAGTACTTC	CSVDAGRVGEQYF
TRBV19	TRBD1	many	TRBJ2-7	TGTGCCAGTAGTATAAGACAGGGGGGATCCTACGAGCAGTACTTC	CASSIRQGGSYEQYF
TRBV4-2	NA	few	TRBJ2-3	TGTGCCAGCAGCCAAATAGGGCTCGAGATTTCGGCAGATACGCAGTATTTT	CASSQIGLEISADTQYF
TRBV9	TRBD1	many	TRBJ2-3	TGTGCCAGCAGCGCCAGACAGGGGGCTTTGGCAGATACGCAGTATTTT	CASSARQGALADTQYF
TRBV5-6	NA	many	TRBJ1-4	TGTGCCAGCAGCTTGGGAGCGTTGGGCAGGGGAACCGCAACTAATGAAAAACTGTTTTTT	CASSLGALGRGTATNEKLFF
TRBV12-5	TRBD1	many	TRBJ1-5	TGTGCTAGTGGTTTGGTCCTTGCCGGGACAGGGAGTTCGAGCAATCAGCCCCAGCATTTT	CASGLVLAGTGSSSNQPQHF
TRBV28	NA	many	TRBJ1-1	TGTGCCAGCAGTTTAGGTCAGCACAATGAAGCTTTCTTT	CASSLGQHNEAFF
TRBV29-1	NA	few	TRBJ1-2	TGCAGCGCCCCGAGGGGCCGTGGTGGCTACACCTTC	CSAPRGRGGYTF
TRBV12-3/TRBV12-4	NA	many	TRBJ1-3	TGTGCCAGCAGTTTAGGCCGAAGCTCTGGAAACACCATATATTTT	CASSLGRSSGNTIYF
TRBV7-6	NA	few	TRBJ1-6	TGTGCCAGCAGCTTAGAGGGAGGGACGGCGAATTCACCCCTCCACTTT	CASSLEGGTANSPLHF
TRBV28	TRBD1	many	TRBJ2-7	TGTGCCAGCAGCCTGGGACAGGGGAGGTACTTC	CASSLGQGRYF
TRBV9	NA	many	TRBJ2-3	TGTGCCAGCAGCGTAGACGTCCCGGGGGCGGGCACAGATACGCAGTATTTT	CASSVDVPGAGTDTQYF
TRBV20-1	TRBD2	NA	TRBJ2-7	TGCAGTGGTAGCGAGGGAGGACTAGCGATTGTCTACGAGCAGTACTTC	CSGSEGGLAIVYEQYF
TRBV20-1	NA	NA	TRBJ2-5	TGCAGTGCTGGCTTTCAAGAGACCCAGTACTTC	CSAGFQETQYF